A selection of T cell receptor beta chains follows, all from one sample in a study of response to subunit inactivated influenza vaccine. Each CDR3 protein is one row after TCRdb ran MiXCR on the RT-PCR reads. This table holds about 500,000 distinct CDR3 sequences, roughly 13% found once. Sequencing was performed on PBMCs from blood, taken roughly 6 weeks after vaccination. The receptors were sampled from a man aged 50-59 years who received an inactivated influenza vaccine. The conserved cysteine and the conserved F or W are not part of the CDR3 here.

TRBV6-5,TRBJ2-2,ASSYSSGLTGELF
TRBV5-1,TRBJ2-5,ASSLVGSGGQETQY
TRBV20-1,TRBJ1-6,SAPPGTAFYNSPLH
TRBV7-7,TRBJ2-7,ASSLGDGSYEQY
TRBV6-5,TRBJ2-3,ASSYTGSVSTDTQY
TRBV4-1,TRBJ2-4,ASSQEGGLGRNIQY
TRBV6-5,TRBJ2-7,ASSYEGRGSHEQY
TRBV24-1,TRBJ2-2,ATSDLRDRSTGELF
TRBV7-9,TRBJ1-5,ASSLDGGGNQPQH
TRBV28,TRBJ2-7,ASSAFLGDISAYEQY
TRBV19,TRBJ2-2,ASSREGRTGELF
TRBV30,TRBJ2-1,AWSVGSGVYNEQF
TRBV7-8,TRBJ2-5,VSSQTRRGPLYQETQY
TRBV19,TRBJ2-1,ASSAGTTPVNEQF
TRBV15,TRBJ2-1,ATSRPIGLAGNYNEQF
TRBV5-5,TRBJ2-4,ASSLGPGRIAKNIQY
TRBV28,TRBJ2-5,ASRGGGIGQTQY
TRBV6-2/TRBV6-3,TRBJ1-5,ARSQEYSASPRDSNQPQH
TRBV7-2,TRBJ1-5,ASRTGQGGPQH
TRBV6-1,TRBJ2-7,ASRQGSSSYEQY
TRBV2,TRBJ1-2,ASTLMGSYPDYGYT
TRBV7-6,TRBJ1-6,ASSLGSWYGENSPLH